The 30 T cell receptor beta chains reported below all come from one sample, sequenced in a study of blood T cell repertoires in COVID-19. The table came from immunoSEQ multiplex PCR; TCRdb's copy has only in-frame clones and leaves some out. This table holds fewer than 200,000 clones, roughly 81% found once. Material for sequencing was peripheral blood. Source of these receptors: a man aged 35-49 years who had recovered from COVID-19.

This rearrangement joins TRBV6-6 to TRBJ2-1; a weak D match, TRBD2 (5 bases). Trimming removed 6 bases at V and 7 bases at J, with 13 bases between. This CDR3 region has 13 residues. The germline V gene encodes CDR1 MNHNY and CDR2 SVGAGI (reference sequence). CDR3 sequence reads: CASSSLAGNEQFF. In nucleotides, the CDR3 is TGTGCCAGCAGCAGTCTAGCTGGGAATGAGCAGTTCTTC.

The V call is TRBV6-2 or TRBV6-3, the J call TRBJ1-4, with TRBD1 matching 10 bases. The CDR3 runs 15 residues. The germline V gene encodes CDR1 MNHEY and CDR2 SVGEGT. The V and J ends lost 6 bases and 8 bases, in that order; junction bases with no gene match: 9. CDR3 DNA sequence: TGTGCCAGCAGCTCGCCGGGACAGGGGATGGAAAAACTGTTTTTT. Encoded protein: CASSSPGQGMEKLFF.

This clone showed up just a few times. The chain combines TRBV18 with TRBJ2-7, with 8 positions matching TRBD1. The germline V gene has CDR1 KGHSH and CDR2 LQKENI. The CDR3 contains 15 residues. Unmatched junction bases numbered 4, after V lost 2 bases and J lost 1 base. In DNA form, the CDR3 reads TGTGCCAGCTCACCAACAGGGGGTATGTCCTACGAGCAGTACTTC. Translating gives CASSPTGGMSYEQYF.

This sequence joins TRBV29-1 and TRBJ2-7; 9 bases map to TRBD1. Trimming at V came to 4 bases and at J to 5 bases, leaving 3 bases not matched to a gene. The CDR3 has 12 residues. In germline, CDR1 is SQVTM, CDR2 ANQGSEA. The CDR3 DNA is TGCAGCGTTGGGTGGGACAGGGACGAGCAGTACTTC. Its protein is CSVGWDRDEQYF.

This rearrangement joins TRBV7-8 to TRBJ1-1; no definite D call. CDR3 length: 13 amino acids. The V and J ends lost 5 bases and 10 bases respectively, with 17 bases between them. Germline-derived CDR1 and CDR2 are SGHVS and FQNEAQ. The CDR3 DNA reads TGTGCCAGCAGCCCCCGGGAGGCTGGAGGAGCTTTCTTT. Translation: CASSPREAGGAFF.

V is TRBV28 and J is TRBJ1-5; 7 bases agree with TRBD1. V dropped 4 bases and J dropped 0; count of bases not matched to a gene: 18. Germline CDR1 and CDR2: MDHEN and SYDVKM. The CDR3 sequence is 20 residues long. The CDR3 DNA is TGTGCCAGCAGTTCACTCCATCTACAGGGGAGCCTTTATAGCAATCAGCCCCAGCATTTT. Protein sequence: CASSSLHLQGSLYSNQPQHF.

V is TRBV7-8 and J is TRBJ2-2; 9 nucleotides align to TRBD1. CDR1 is SGHVS and CDR2 is FQNEAQ in the germline V gene. The CDR3 consists of 13 residues. V lost 8 bases, J lost 4 bases, and 2 bases stayed unmatched. CDR3 sequence reads: CASATGGTGELFF. The CDR3 DNA reads as TGTGCCAGCGCGACAGGGGGCACCGGGGAGCTGTTTTTT.

The V and J genes are TRBV5-6 and TRBJ2-6; D gene uncertain. V dropped 4 bases and J dropped 0 bases, with 5 bases sitting between them. CDR3 length: 14 amino acids. From germline, CDR1 is SGHDT and CDR2 YYEEEE. This CDR3 reads CASSLYSGANVLTF. CDR3 coding DNA: TGTGCCAGCAGCCTATACTCTGGGGCCAACGTCCTGACTTTC.

The V and J genes are TRBV29-1 and TRBJ2-1, with a tentative D call TRBD1 (5 bases). V gave up 3 bases and J gave up 5 bases, with 14 bases separating them. The V gene's germline CDR1 is SQVTM and CDR2 ANQGSEA. The CDR3 consists of 14 residues. The CDR3: CSVEKWGFDNEQFF. In DNA form, the CDR3 reads TGCAGCGTTGAGAAGTGGGGCTTCGACAATGAGCAGTTCTTC.

A single count supports this clone. V and J are TRBV12-3 or TRBV12-4 and TRBJ2-5, with a weak D call TRBD2 (5 bases). V was cut by 3 bases and J by 5 bases, with 7 bases left in between. This CDR3 is 12 amino acids long. Here the CDR3 reads CASSFSVETQYF. The CDR3 DNA sequence: TGTGCCAGCAGTTTTAGCGTTGAGACCCAGTACTTC.

At least ten counts were recorded for this clone. The chain joins TRBV5-5 to TRBJ1-6; D is perhaps TRBD1 (6 bases). Germline CDR1 reads SGHKS; CDR2 reads YYEKEE (reference sequence). Trimming removed 0 bases from V and 14 bases from J, with 15 bases in between. CDR3 length equals 14 residues. The CDR3 spells CASSLGWGPVALHF. The CDR3 coding sequence is TGTGCCAGCAGCTTGGGGTGGGGGCCGGTGGCCCTCCACTTT.

This chain links TRBV25-1 with TRBJ2-2; D remains ambiguous. Trimming removed 3 bases from V and 2 bases from J, with 10 bases in between. The CDR3 has 15 residues. Germline lookup yields CDR1 MGHDK and CDR2 SYGVNS. The chain's CDR3 is CASSDIHPNTGELFF. As DNA, the CDR3 is TGTGCCAGCAGTGATATACACCCCAACACCGGGGAGCTGTTTTTT.

This sequence joins TRBV9 and TRBJ2-2, with a tentative D call TRBD1 (5 bases). Germline CDR1 SGDLS, CDR2 YYNGEE. V was shortened by 0 bases and J by 1 base, with 16 bases between the two germline ends. CDR3 length equals 18 residues. CDR3 in DNA: TGTGCCAGCAGCGTAGGCCGCCTACGGACAATGAACACCGGGGAGCTGTTTTTT. Translation: CASSVGRLRTMNTGELFF.

This rearrangement joins TRBV7-2 to TRBJ2-7; D uncertain. The CDR3 totals 12 residues. V was shortened by 1 base and J by 7 bases, with 8 bases between the two germline ends. CDR1 is SGHTA, CDR2 FQGNSA, per germline. CDR3 in DNA: TGTGCCAGCAGCTTAGGAGCGTCGGAGCAGTACTTC. Protein sequence: CASSLGASEQYF.

In its sample, this clone is medium-sized. The V gene is TRBV7-2, the J gene TRBJ2-1, with a possible D match to TRBD2 (5 bases). Germline V gene data show CDR1 as SGHTA and CDR2 as FQGNSA. V shed 4 bases and J shed 5 bases, with 18 bases lying between them. The CDR3 is 16 amino acids. The CDR3 nucleotides are TGTGCCAGCAGCTCCCGAGAAGCGAGACTACACAATGAGCAGTTCTTC. Its protein is CASSSREARLHNEQFF.

This chain connects TRBV2 to TRBJ2-7, with a possible D match to TRBD2 (5 bases). CDR3 length: 13 amino acids. V gave up 3 bases and J gave up 0 bases, with 6 bases separating them. Germline assignment: CDR1 SNHLY and CDR2 FYNNEI. The CDR3 DNA reads TGTGCCAGCAGTGAGGAGGCCTCCTACGAGCAGTACTTC. Encoded protein: CASSEEASYEQYF.

The chain recombines TRBV19 with TRBJ2-3; D is undetermined. Trimming shortened V by 2 bases and J by 2 bases, and 8 bases separated the two germline ends. The CDR3 consists of 14 residues. Germline assignment: CDR1 LNHDA and CDR2 SQIVND (reference sequence). CDR3 residues: CASSIQANTDTQYF. CDR3 bases: TGTGCCAGTAGTATACAGGCCAACACAGATACGCAGTATTTT.

V is TRBV4-1 and J is TRBJ2-3, with TRBD1 matching over 12 bases. The germline gives CDR1 MGHRA, CDR2 YSYEKL. This CDR3 region has 14 residues. V gave up 4 bases and J gave up 6 bases; unmatched junction bases: 2. The CDR3 is CASSLGQGADTQYF. The DNA for the CDR3 is TGCGCCAGCAGCCTGGGACAGGGGGCGGATACGCAGTATTTT.

DNA of the CDR3: TGTGCCAGCAGTGACCCGAGGCTCTACGAGCAGTACTTC. It specifies CASSDPRLYEQYF. The rearrangement uses TRBV2 and TRBJ2-7; D not resolved. V gave up 3 bases and J gave up 3 bases, with 9 bases separating them. Germline CDR1 reads SNHLY; CDR2 reads FYNNEI. CDR3 length: 13 residues.

The table lists this clone with a few counts. The chain recombines TRBV5-1 with TRBJ1-6, with 11 bases that match TRBD1. The CDR3 loop spans 16 amino acids. With 4 bases clipped from V and 6 bases from J, the junction kept 6 bases outside the gene matches. CDR1 is SGHRS, CDR2 YFSETQ, per germline. The DNA for the CDR3 is TGCGCCAGCAGCGTAGGGGACAGGGGGGGTAATTCACCCCTCCACTTT. This sequence encodes CASSVGDRGGNSPLHF. The full variable domain, its missing parts supplied by reference TRBV5-1 and TRBJ1-6, is KAGVTQTPRYLIKTRGQQVTLSCSPISGHRSVSWYQQTPGQGLQFLFEYFSETQRNKGNFPGRFSGRQFSNSRSEMNVSTLELGDSALYLCASSVGDRGGNSPLHFGNGTRLTVT.

The rearrangement uses TRBV7-8 and TRBJ1-2; TRBD1 matches at 7 bases. Germline loops: CDR1 SGHVS, CDR2 FQNEAQ. V lost 2 bases, J lost 0 bases, and 12 bases stayed unmatched. The CDR3 has 18 amino acids. CDR3 nucleotide sequence: TGTGCCAGCAGCTTAAGAGGGGGCGCGTTGGGGGCTAACTATGGCTACACCTTC. Translation gives CASSLRGGALGANYGYTF.

This rearrangement joins TRBV7-9 to TRBJ1-6; 9 nucleotides agree with TRBD1. The CDR3 totals 15 residues. V was pared by 1 base and J by 9 bases, with 4 bases of the junction left unmatched. Germline V gives CDR1 SEHNR, CDR2 FQNEAQ (reference sequence). In DNA, the CDR3 is TGTGCCAGCAGCTTAGGGGACAGGGAGTTTTCACCCCTCCACTTT. It translates to CASSLGDREFSPLHF.

The sample holds one count of this clone. This chain uses TRBV6-5 with TRBJ1-5; 10 nucleotides match TRBD1. Per germline, CDR1 MNHEY and CDR2 SVGAGI. The CDR3 has 14 residues. Trimming at V came to 4 bases and at J to 6 bases, leaving 3 bases not matched to a gene. The CDR3 reads CASSLDRGGQPQHF. The CDR3 DNA sequence: TGTGCCAGCAGTTTGGACAGGGGGGGTCAGCCCCAGCATTTT.

This clone turned up a few times. The chain employs TRBV28 and TRBJ1-1; tentatively, D is TRBD1 (5 bases). V shed 2 bases and J shed 5 bases, with 21 bases lying between them. Germline assignment: CDR1 MDHEN and CDR2 SYDVKM. The CDR3 totals 17 residues. CDR3 DNA: TGTGCCAGCAGTTTAGGAGGACCCAAGGCGGGGGAAACTGAAGCTTTCTTT. Amino acids: CASSLGGPKAGETEAFF.

The chain employs TRBV18 and TRBJ2-3; 7 bases line up with TRBD2. V gave up 3 bases and J gave up 4 bases; unmatched junction bases: 16. The CDR3 is made up of 18 amino acids. Germline values: CDR1 KGHSH, CDR2 LQKENI. CDR3 amino acids: CASSPFHLAEAPADTQYF. For the CDR3, the DNA is TGTGCCAGCTCACCCTTTCATCTAGCGGAAGCCCCCGCAGATACGCAGTATTTT.

V is TRBV28 and J is TRBJ2-7, with 7 bases matching TRBD1. Unmatched junction bases numbered 9, after V lost 3 bases and J lost 13 bases. Looked up from germline, CDR1 is MDHEN and CDR2 is SYDVKM. The CDR3 covers 12 residues. The CDR3 loop reads CASSFTTGKIYF. The CDR3, as DNA: TGTGCCAGCAGTTTTACGACAGGGAAGATTTACTTC.

The V call is TRBV6-5, the J call TRBJ2-2, with D hard to call. V lost 4 bases to trimming and J lost 3 bases, with 15 bases between them. Germline V gene sequence: CDR1 MNHEY, CDR2 SVGAGI. The CDR3 runs to 16 residues. In nucleotides, the CDR3 is TGTGCCAGCAGTTCTCCCTCACCTATTTACACCGGGGAGCTGTTTTTT. Its protein is CASSSPSPIYTGELFF.

The V gene is TRBV19, the J gene TRBJ2-3; no reliable D call. Per the germline V gene, CDR1 is LNHDA and CDR2 is SQIVND (reference sequence). CDR3 length equals 15 residues. V was shortened by 8 bases and J by 0 bases, with 15 bases between the two germline ends. This CDR3 reads CASRPRGVSTDTQYF. CDR3 in DNA: TGTGCCAGTCGACCGAGAGGAGTTAGCACAGATACGCAGTATTTT.

Concerning this clone: Additional DNA sequences in this sample encode the identical CDR3. Written as DNA, the CDR3 is TGTGCCAGCAGCCAAGACGCGGGTTCCTACGAGCAGTACTTC. Protein: CASSQDAGSYEQYF. The chain combines TRBV3-1 (or the pseudogene TRBV3-2) with TRBJ2-7, with TRBD2 as a possible D gene (5 bases). The CDR3 has 14 amino acids. The germline CDR1 and CDR2 sequences are LGHDT and YNNKEL (reference sequence). V was cut by 0 bases and J by 1 base, with 7 bases left in between.

This clone was recorded only once. The V and J genes are TRBV27 and TRBJ2-5; 11 nucleotides match TRBD2. This CDR3 has 15 residues. Germline V gene lookup returns CDR1 MNHEY and CDR2 SMNVEV (reference sequence). V was clipped by 4 bases and J by 4 bases; unmatched bases: 5. The CDR3 reads CASSSGLAVGETQYF. In nucleotides, the CDR3 is TGTGCCAGCAGTTCGGGACTAGCGGTGGGAGAGACCCAGTACTTC.